Each of the 18 T cell receptor beta chains below was sequenced from the same sample in a study of human T cells and chemical hapten exposure (dated by TCRdb to the early 2020s). This specimen's time point label, interpreted: patch test 1, 2 weeks after DPC sensitization. Read against the paper, the sample's treatment or condition label means: therapeutic diphenylcyclopropenone sensitization with weekly scalp DPC. The library was produced with RACE. The instrument was a NextSeq 500. TCRdb reworked the public reads: Q25 trimming with fastp, MiXCR clone assembly, productive beta chains retained. Every entry covers one CDR3 protein and lists the most common genes and DNA from its rows. For this sample there are about 380,000 distinct CDR3 sequences; approximately 5.1% appear just once. Of the sample, approximately 2.3% falls within the top ten clones. The material was whole blood, obtained in connection with sensitization to the hapten diphenylcyclopropenone (DPC). These receptors originate from a woman aged 45-59 years with alopecia areata. Some clones in this sample may be carry-over from other donors' samples.

This clonotype showed up many times. The chain uses TRBV7-3 and TRBJ2-1, with TRBD1 matching 7 bases. From germline, CDR1 is SGHTA and CDR2 FQGTGA. With 4 bases clipped from V and 3 bases from J, the junction kept 6 bases outside the gene matches. This CDR3 region has 15 residues. The CDR3 coding sequence is TGTGCCAGCAGCTCAACGGGACAGAGCTACAATGAGCAGTTCTTC. Its protein product is CASSSTGQSYNEQFF. Full variable domain (missing parts from reference TRBV7-3 and TRBJ2-1): GAGVSQTPSNKVTEKGKYVELRCDPISGHTALYWYRQSLGQGPEFLIYFQGTGAADDSGLPNDRFFAVRPEGSVSTLKIQRTERGDSAVYLCASSSTGQSYNEQFFGPGTRLTVL.

Many counts were recorded for this clonotype. The chain couples TRBV28 to TRBJ2-3; D is undetermined. The CDR3 spans 15 residues. Germline V gene sequence: CDR1 MDHEN, CDR2 SYDVKM. Trimming took 6 bases from V and 2 from J, leaving 15 bases between them. The CDR3 here is CASRSLDTSTDTQYF. The CDR3 DNA is TGTGCCAGCAGATCACTCGACACGTCCACAGATACGCAGTATTTT.

This clonotype showed up just a few times. The V call is TRBV12-3 or TRBV12-4, the J call TRBJ2-3, with a tentative D call TRBD2 (5 bases). The CDR3 has 15 residues. Trimming stripped 3 bases from V and 1 base from J, with 11 bases between. CDR3 amino acids: CASSFNSARTDTQYF. CDR3 coding DNA: TGTGCCAGCAGTTTTAATAGCGCCCGCACAGATACGCAGTATTTT.

This clonotype has ten or more counts. The chain uses TRBV10-3 and TRBJ2-1; 10 bases are shared with TRBD1. J gave up 10 bases and V 2 bases, and 5 bases lay outside the gene matches. This CDR3 region has 14 residues. Germline V gene data show CDR1 as ENHRY and CDR2 as SYGVKD. The CDR3 coding sequence is TGTGCCATCAGTGAGACCGGGACAGGGGTCGAGCAGTTCTTC. Translated, it gives CAISETGTGVEQFF.

This clonotype appeared many times. The chain recombines TRBV9 with TRBJ1-4; 8 nucleotides match TRBD1. The CDR3 sequence is 16 residues long. The V and J ends lost 1 base and 2 bases, in that order; junction bases with no gene match: 4. From germline, CDR1 is SGDLS and CDR2 YYNGEE. Here the CDR3 DNA reads TGTGCCAGCAGCGTAACAGGGGGTGTGACTAATGAAAAACTGTTTTTT. Translated, it gives CASSVTGGVTNEKLFF.

This clonotype was picked up many times. This chain joins TRBV5-1 and TRBJ2-7; 7 bases match TRBD1. Per the germline V gene, CDR1 is SGHRS and CDR2 is YFSETQ. V lost 4 bases to trimming and J lost 0 bases; unmatched junction nucleotides: 4. This CDR3 region has 14 residues. The CDR3 sequence: CASSLTGSSYEQYF. The CDR3 DNA reads as TGCGCCAGCAGCCTGACAGGGAGCTCCTACGAGCAGTACTTC.

Comments on this clonotype: This may be a read error: a much more frequent sequence differs by one nucleotide. The V call is TRBV23-1, the J call TRBJ2-7; the match to TRBD1 covers 10 bases. TRBV23-1 is marked as an open reading frame, function uncertain. The CDR3 totals 14 residues. The junction had 7 bases not matched to a gene; V was cut back by 4 bases and J by 7 bases. CDR3 residues: CASSPKDRGREQYF. The CDR3 nucleotides are TGCGCCAGCAGTCCCAAGGACAGGGGGAGGGAGCAGTACTTC.

This clonotype was counted ten times or more. The chain joins TRBV7-2 to TRBJ2-7; TRBD2 matches at 7 bases. Trimming removed 3 bases from V and 2 bases from J; junction bases left unmatched: 7. Germline-derived CDR1 and CDR2 are SGHTA and FQGNSA. The CDR3 runs to 15 residues. This CDR3 is CASSFRTRGPYEQYF. The CDR3 DNA reads as TGTGCCAGCAGCTTCCGGACTAGGGGCCCCTACGAGCAGTACTTC.

The chain recombines TRBV7-2 with TRBJ1-5; 8 nucleotides match TRBD1. CDR3 length equals 15 residues. The germline CDR1 and CDR2 sequences are SGHTA and FQGNSA. V lost 1 base to trimming and J lost 3 bases; unmatched junction nucleotides: 2. CDR3 amino acids: CASSLGGQANQPQHF. For the CDR3, the DNA is TGTGCCAGCAGCTTAGGGGGACAGGCCAATCAGCCCCAGCATTTT.

This clonotype has just a few counts. This chain links TRBV2 with TRBJ2-1; 14 nucleotides align to TRBD2. This CDR3 has 15 residues. V gave up 4 bases and J gave up 5 bases; unmatched junction bases: 1. Germline loops: CDR1 SNHLY, CDR2 FYNNEI. The CDR3 nucleotides are TGTGCCAGCAGTGGACTAGCGGGAGGGCACAATGAGCAGTTCTTC. It is translated as CASSGLAGGHNEQFF.

This clonotype was seen repeatedly, ten times or more. This chain connects TRBV29-1 to TRBJ1-1; D gene uncertain. Deletions cut 3 bases from V and 0 bases from J, with 17 bases between. This CDR3 has 16 residues. Germline V gene data show CDR1 as SQVTM and CDR2 as ANQGSEA. The CDR3 DNA sequence: TGCAGCGTTGAGAGGGTGGGTTGGAAGCTGAACACTGAAGCTTTCTTT. It yields the protein CSVERVGWKLNTEAFF.

The chain is built from TRBV9 and TRBJ1-5, with TRBD1 matching 7 bases. The CDR3 is 15 residues long. CDR1 SGDLS and CDR2 YYNGEE come from the germline V gene. The trim removed 3 bases at V and 5 bases at J, leaving 8 bases unmatched. CDR3 nucleotides: TGTGCCAGCAGCGCCGAGGACAGGTACCATCAGCCCCAGCATTTT. Its translation: CASSAEDRYHQPQHF. The full variable domain, with the rest looked up from reference TRBV9 and TRBJ1-5, is DSGVTQTPKHLITATGQRVTLRCSPRSGDLSVYWYQQSLDQGLQFLIQYYNGEERAKGNILERFSAQQFPDLHSELNLSSLELGDSALYFCASSAEDRYHQPQHFGDGTRLSIL.

This chain joins TRBV5-6 and TRBJ2-7; TRBD2 matches at 9 bases. Per germline, CDR1 SGHDT and CDR2 YYEEEE. V was pared by 3 bases and J by 4 bases, with 8 bases of the junction left unmatched. This CDR3 spans 15 amino acids. The CDR3 bases are TGTGCCAGCAGCTCGGCGGGTAGCGGGAGTTACGAGCAGTACTTC. Translating it yields CASSSAGSGSYEQYF.

This clonotype was found many times. J is TRBJ1-5 and V is TRBV27; 8 nucleotides match TRBD1. Germline V gene data show CDR1 as MNHEY and CDR2 as SMNVEV (reference sequence). The CDR3 runs to 14 residues. The ends lost 5 bases at V and 6 bases at J; junction bases unmatched: 6. The CDR3, as DNA: TGTGCCAGCAGTACCCGGACAGGGAGTCAGCCCCAGCATTTT. Encoded protein: CASSTRTGSQPQHF.

Points on this clonotype: Given a much more abundant clone one base away, this may be a read error. The rearrangement joins TRBV13 to TRBJ2-1; D remains ambiguous. CDR3 length: 14 amino acids. CDR1 is PRHDT, CDR2 FYEKMQ, per germline (reference sequence). V was clipped by 6 bases and J by 4 bases, with 13 bases between them. CDR3 bases: TGTGCCAGCAGAATGGCGTGGGCTTACAATGAGCAGTTCTTC. Its translation is CASRMAWAYNEQFF.

This clonotype occurred many times. The J gene is TRBJ1-5, the V gene TRBV6-2 or TRBV6-3; 7 bases match TRBD1. Germline trimming cut 6 bases from V and 6 bases from J; bases unmatched to any gene: 11. Germline loops: CDR1 MNHEY, CDR2 SVGEGT. The CDR3 spans 15 residues. CDR3 in DNA: TGTGCCAGCAGCCTGACAGGGCCCCGCGGTCAGCCCCAGCATTTT. Encoded protein: CASSLTGPRGQPQHF.

The chain joins TRBV14 to TRBJ2-7; 8 positions match TRBD2. The CDR3 has 15 amino acids. The ends lost 1 base at V and 6 bases at J; junction bases unmatched: 8. Per germline, CDR1 SGHDN and CDR2 FVKESK. This chain's CDR3 is CASSQGSGSGSEQYF. As DNA, the CDR3 is TGTGCCAGCAGCCAAGGAAGCGGGAGCGGAAGCGAGCAGTACTTC.

This clonotype was counted a few times. The chain uses TRBV5-6 and TRBJ2-7; a possible D gene is TRBD1 (6 bases). The CDR3 has 16 amino acids. CDR1 is SGHDT, CDR2 YYEEEE, per germline. V was pared by 5 bases and J by 3 bases, with 21 bases between. CDR3 protein: CASSPFRGQGFYEQYF. The CDR3 nucleotides are TGTGCCAGCAGTCCCTTTCGCGGTCAGGGGTTCTACGAGCAGTACTTC.